The 23 T cell receptor beta chains presented below share a single source sample, sequenced in a study of T cells in localized non-small cell lung cancer. Clones were sequenced by immunoSEQ multiplex PCR, and TCRdb holds only the in-frame ones, with some missing. The sample lists around 78,000 clones, 80% occurring once. The specimen was peripheral blood, collected before any cancer treatment. The receptors here all came from a female donor older than 55 with stage I lung adenocarcinoma.

V gene TRBV6-5 combines with J gene TRBJ1-1, with TRBD1 matching 9 bases. The CDR3 spans 11 residues. The V gene end was trimmed by 4 bases and the J gene end by 11 bases; junction bases not matched to a gene: 2. Looked up from germline, CDR1 is MNHEY and CDR2 is SVGAGI. The CDR3 region has the DNA TGTGCCAGCAGTTCCGGGACAGGGGCTTTCTTT. Protein product: CASSSGTGAFF.

This clone has a handful of counts. The CDR3 sequence is CASRPPGDTEAFF. As DNA, the CDR3 is TGTGCCAGCAGGCCCCCAGGGGACACTGAAGCTTTCTTT. The rearrangement links TRBV5-6 to TRBJ1-1; D is possibly TRBD1 (6 bases). In germline, CDR1 is SGHDT, CDR2 YYEEEE. The length of the CDR3 is 13 residues. V gave up 5 bases and J gave up 3 bases, with 11 bases separating them.

The rearrangement uses TRBV5-4 and TRBJ2-2; no definite D call. Germline CDR1 SGHNT, CDR2 YYREEE (reference sequence). V lost 2 bases, J lost 6 bases, and 8 bases lay in between. The CDR3 covers 13 residues. CDR3 nucleotide sequence: TGTGCCAGCAGCTTTTCGTTGCCCGGGGAGCTGTTTTTT. It codes for CASSFSLPGELFF.

The CDR3 region has the DNA TGCGCCAGCGCCCTAGGAAACGGAGAGACCCAGTACTTC. This codes for CASALGNGETQYF. The rearrangement joins TRBV5-1 to TRBJ2-5; D unresolved. The germline V gene has CDR1 SGHRS and CDR2 YFSETQ. CDR3 size: 13 residues. V dropped 7 bases and J dropped 4 bases, with 14 bases sitting between them. Full variable domain (rest looked up from reference TRBV5-1 and TRBJ2-5): KAGVTQTPRYLIKTRGQQVTLSCSPISGHRSVSWYQQTPGQGLQFLFEYFSETQRNKGNFPGRFSGRQFSNSRSEMNVSTLELGDSALYLCASALGNGETQYFGPGTRLLVL.

This chain uses TRBV7-2 with TRBJ1-2, with TRBD1 matching over 7 bases. The CDR3 contains 16 residues. Germline CDR1 and CDR2: SGHTA and FQGNSA. Trimming removed 5 bases from V and 4 bases from J; junction bases left unmatched: 13. In nucleotides, the CDR3 is TGTGCCAGCAGCCATCGACAGGGCCGGACTAGCTATGGCTACACCTTC. This gives the protein CASSHRQGRTSYGYTF.

This sequence joins TRBV7-8 and TRBJ1-1; D might be TRBD1 (6 bases). This CDR3 is built from 16 residues. Germline V gene data show CDR1 as SGHVS and CDR2 as FQNEAQ. Deletions cut 4 bases from V and 5 bases from J, with 20 bases between. CDR3 in DNA: TGTGCCAGCAGCTGGTCGACAGGAGGGAGGGGAACTGAAGCTTTCTTT. Protein: CASSWSTGGRGTEAFF.

The chain joins TRBV7-9 to TRBJ1-2, with a possible D match to TRBD1 (6 bases). The germline CDR1 and CDR2 sequences are SEHNR and FQNEAQ (reference sequence). This CDR3 comprises 14 residues. V lost 3 bases to trimming and J lost 4 bases, with 12 bases between them. The CDR3 loop reads CASSLAGASYGYTF. DNA for the CDR3: TGTGCCAGCAGCTTGGCAGGGGCTAGCTATGGCTACACCTTC. Supplemented by reference TRBV7-9 and TRBJ1-2, the full variable domain reads DTGVSQNPRHKITKRGQNVTFRCDPISEHNRLYWYRQTLGQGPEFLTYFQNEAQLEKSRLLSDRFSAERPKGSFSTLEIQRTEQGDSAMYLCASSLAGASYGYTFGSGTRLTVV.

This clone was found a few times. The chain links TRBV6-5 to TRBJ2-1; 8 nucleotides agree with TRBD2. The V segment lost 5 bases and the J segment 7 bases; nucleotides outside the gene matches: 7. Per germline, CDR1 MNHEY and CDR2 SVGAGI. The CDR3 has 14 amino acids. CDR3 bases: TGTGCCAGCAGTCGCGGGGGGCCTGGGAATGAGCAGTTCTTC. It translates to CASSRGGPGNEQFF.

The rearrangement links TRBV19 to TRBJ2-3; the D gene could be TRBD1 or TRBD2 (5 bases each). V was clipped by 1 base and J by 2 bases, with 10 bases between them. The CDR3 contains 15 residues. Per the germline V gene, CDR1 is LNHDA and CDR2 is SQIVND (reference sequence). The CDR3 DNA reads TGTGCCAGTAGTATAGCGGGACGGTACACAGATACGCAGTATTTT. Translation gives CASSIAGRYTDTQYF.

The V call is TRBV6-1, the J call TRBJ1-3; D is possibly TRBD1 (5 bases). The V end lost 10 bases, the J end lost 4 bases, and 17 bases lay between the germline ends. The CDR3 is 14 residues long. Germline loops: CDR1 MNHNS, CDR2 SASEGT. This chain's CDR3 is CAIASGGAGNTIYF. Here the CDR3 DNA reads TGTGCCATAGCTTCCGGGGGAGCGGGAAACACCATATATTTT.

This chain connects TRBV6-5 to TRBJ2-5; 7 bases align to TRBD1. After removal of 5 bases from V and 4 bases from J, the junction contained 7 bases not matched to a gene. The CDR3 extends over 14 amino acids. Germline assignment: CDR1 MNHEY and CDR2 SVGAGI. The CDR3 reads CASSPQGVSETQYF. The CDR3 region has the DNA TGTGCCAGCAGTCCCCAGGGGGTATCAGAGACCCAGTACTTC.

The V gene is TRBV30, the J gene TRBJ1-1; D gene unclear. The CDR3 sequence is 11 residues long. Germline V CDR1 and CDR2: GTSNPN, SVGIG (reference sequence). V lost 2 bases, J lost 1 base, and 2 bases lay in between. The CDR3 is CAWSRNTEAFF. Written as DNA, the CDR3 is TGTGCCTGGAGTAGGAACACTGAAGCTTTCTTT.

The chain links TRBV19 to TRBJ2-5; 9 positions agree with TRBD1. The CDR3 totals 15 residues. V shed 7 bases, J shed 0 bases, and the junction held 6 bases outside the gene matches. Germline loops: CDR1 LNHDA, CDR2 SQIVND (reference sequence). The DNA of the CDR3 is TGTGCCAGTAACCCCGGGACAGGGCACCAAGAGACCCAGTACTTC. Amino acids: CASNPGTGHQETQYF.

This clone has just one count. The chain is built from TRBV15 and TRBJ1-3; D gene uncertain. The CDR3 is made up of 17 amino acids. With 1 base removed from V and 4 bases from J, the gap between germline ends came to 17 bases. Germline values: CDR1 LNHNV, CDR2 YYDKDF (reference sequence). In nucleotides, the CDR3 is TGTGCCACCAGCAGAGTTTCTCCGGGTTCGGGAGGAAACACCATATATTTT. This gives the protein CATSRVSPGSGGNTIYF.

The table lists this clone with a few counts. Other nucleotide sequences in the sample specify the same CDR3. The rearrangement joins TRBV11-1 to TRBJ2-2; D may be TRBD2 (6 bases). V lost 3 bases and J 4 bases, leaving 9 bases between the germline ends. This CDR3 region has 14 residues. Germline-derived CDR1 and CDR2 are SGHAT and FQDESV (reference sequence). CDR3 sequence reads: CASSFSGSTGELFF. CDR3 DNA sequence: TGTGCCAGCAGCTTTTCCGGGAGCACCGGGGAGCTGTTTTTT.

This rearrangement joins TRBV29-1 to TRBJ2-3, with D unresolved. The CDR3 contains 10 residues. Germline lookup yields CDR1 SQVTM and CDR2 ANQGSEA. V was clipped by 0 bases and J by 10 bases, with 5 bases between them. The CDR3 DNA sequence: TGCAGCGTTGAAGATGTGTCGCAGTATTTT. Translating it yields CSVEDVSQYF.

V gene TRBV28 combines with J gene TRBJ1-5, with TRBD1 as a possible D gene (5 bases). V was shortened by 4 bases and J by 0 bases, with 16 bases between the two germline ends. CDR1 is MDHEN, CDR2 SYDVKM, per germline. The CDR3 sequence is 17 residues long. The CDR3 protein is CASSSFRDGNSNQPQHF. The CDR3 region has the DNA TGTGCCAGCAGTTCTTTCAGGGACGGAAATAGCAATCAGCCCCAGCATTTT.

The chain has TRBV5-4 and TRBJ2-7; 8 bases fit TRBD1. The CDR3 covers 14 residues. Germline CDR1 SGHNT, CDR2 YYREEE (reference sequence). Losses at the gene ends were 0 bases for V and 6 bases for J; bases not matched to a gene: 5. The CDR3 region is CASSLETGESEQYF. CDR3 nucleotide sequence: TGTGCCAGCAGCTTGGAGACAGGGGAAAGCGAGCAGTACTTC.

The chain is built from TRBV2 and TRBJ2-3; maybe TRBD2 (5 bases). The CDR3 has 14 amino acids. Germline V lookup: CDR1 SNHLY, CDR2 FYNNEI. Deletions cut 4 bases from V and 2 bases from J, with 10 bases between. CDR3 loop: CASSGGLSTDTQYF. CDR3 DNA: TGTGCCAGCAGTGGCGGACTTTCCACAGATACGCAGTATTTT.

The chain links TRBV11-2 to TRBJ1-1, with a weak D call TRBD1 (5 bases). CDR3 length: 12 residues. Per germline, CDR1 SGHAT and CDR2 FQNNGV. With 0 bases removed from V and 8 bases from J, the gap between germline ends came to 7 bases. The CDR3 protein is CASSLDGGEAFF. The CDR3 coding sequence is TGTGCCAGCAGCTTAGACGGGGGGGAAGCTTTCTTT.

The genes are TRBV7-9 and TRBJ2-3; 10 bases fit TRBD2. The V segment lost 3 bases and the J segment 4 bases; nucleotides outside the gene matches: 4. The CDR3 runs 15 residues. The germline CDR1 and CDR2 sequences are SEHNR and FQNEAQ (reference sequence). CDR3: CASSFLSGGADTQYF. The CDR3 region has the DNA TGTGCCAGCAGCTTTCTAAGCGGGGGGGCAGATACGCAGTATTTT.

This chain uses TRBV9 with TRBJ2-7, with D tentatively TRBD2 (7 bases). With 0 bases removed from V and 2 bases from J, the gap between germline ends came to 12 bases. This CDR3 has 15 residues. CDR1 is SGDLS and CDR2 is YYNGEE in the germline V gene. The DNA of the CDR3 is TGTGCCAGCAGCGTAGGGGGGGGCGGCCCCTACGAGCAGTACTTC. This encodes CASSVGGGGPYEQYF.

The chain is built from TRBV29-1 and TRBJ2-1, with D uncertain. CDR3 size: 11 residues. Trimming removed 7 bases from V and 6 bases from J, with 10 bases in between. The V gene's germline CDR1 is SQVTM and CDR2 ANQGSEA. The CDR3 DNA reads as TGCAGCGCCCTTAAAGGCAATGAGCAGTTCTTC. It encodes CSALKGNEQFF.